The sample holds a few counts of the clone carrying this T cell receptor beta chain. The CDR3 runs 13 residues. Germline assignment: CDR1 SGHTS and CDR2 YDEGEE. V was trimmed by 4 bases and J by 2 bases, leaving 9 bases between them. This sample was included in a study of cytomegalovirus exposure and HLA in healthy donors. Amplification used 60 Vbeta primers and 13 Jbeta primers. Profiled with immunoSEQ multiplex PCR; TCRdb holds only in-frame clones, not every one. Counted here are around 130,000 clones, over 60% occurring once; the ten biggest clones make up approximately 1%. This clonotype was obtained from a human donor in good health. The sample was PBMCs. The chain couples TRBV5-8 to TRBJ1-1; D is undetermined. The DNA of the CDR3 is TGTGCCAGCAGCGGCCGGGAAAACACTGAAGCTTTCTTT. Its protein product is CASSGRENTEAFF.